The rows below give T cell receptor beta chains drawn from one sample of a study of T-cell reconstitution after alpha-beta-depleted transplantation in children. MiXCR, applied by TCRdb to the PCR reads, yields one record per CDR3 protein. Of around 530,000 distinct CDR3 sequences in the sample, approximately 32% are singletons; the top ten hold around 2.3%. Material: PBMCs from the stem cell graft donor, obtained from the stem cell graft. The receptors shown here come from a human donor who donated a stem cell graft to a child with aplastic anemia. Both conserved end residues are part of each CDR3. Each record gives: D gene, J gene, V gene, clone size, CDR3 protein, CDR3 DNA. A D gene is named only where the DNA matches it firmly. The size entry is marked missing in some rows and otherwise reads once, few, many or a size class.

>-|TRBJ1-5|TRBV6-1|-
CATAGGGSNQPQHF
TGTGCCACAGCCGGGGGTGGTAGCAATCAGCCCCAGCATTTT
>-|TRBJ1-2|TRBV29-1|-
CSVEMRGPYGYTF
TGCAGCGTTGAAATGAGGGGTCCCTATGGCTACACCTTC
>-|TRBJ2-7|TRBV27|few
CATAGTNYEQYF
TGTGCCACCGCCGGGACAAACTACGAGCAGTACTTC
>-|TRBJ1-4|TRBV27|-
CASSFRRRNEKLFF
TGTGCCAGCAGTTTCCGCAGGAGGAATGAAAAACTGTTTTTT
>TRBD2|TRBJ2-1|TRBV29-1|-
CSVERAGGRDEQFF
TGCAGCGTTGAAAGAGCGGGAGGGCGTGATGAGCAGTTCTTC
>TRBD2|TRBJ2-3|TRBV6-1|-
CASSRGLAGPFFTDTQYF
TGTGCCAGCAGTCGGGGACTAGCGGGACCCTTTTTCACAGATACGCAGTATTTT
>-|TRBJ1-1|TRBV20-1|-
CSARTLRIAEAFF
TGCAGTGCTAGGACCCTAAGAATTGCTGAAGCTTTCTTT
>TRBD1|TRBJ1-1|TRBV7-2|few
CASSLHLQGRNTEAFF
TGTGCCAGCAGCTTGCATTTACAGGGGCGGAACACTGAAGCTTTCTTT
>-|TRBJ1-2|TRBV9|few
CASSVAGQSYGYTF
TGTGCCAGCAGCGTAGCTGGGCAGTCCTATGGCTACACCTTC
>-|TRBJ2-7|TRBV12-3/TRBV12-4|few
CASRSQGNEQYF
TGTGCCAGCAGAAGTCAGGGCAACGAGCAGTACTTC
>-|TRBJ1-6|TRBV7-2|few
CASSLQGSQNNSPLHF
TGTGCCAGCAGCTTACAGGGGTCCCAGAATAATTCACCCCTCCACTTT
>-|TRBJ2-1|TRBV15|few
CATSRVGWGSEQFF
TGTGCCACCAGCAGAGTTGGTTGGGGTAGTGAGCAGTTCTTC
>TRBD2|TRBJ2-7|TRBV29-1|-
CSVDRLAGASYEQYF
TGCAGCGTTGACCGGCTAGCGGGAGCCTCATACGAGCAGTACTTC
>-|TRBJ1-3|TRBV5-5|few
CASSLVPDTLSGNTIYF
TGTGCCAGCAGCTTGGTACCAGATACCCTCTCTGGAAACACCATATATTTT
>TRBD1|TRBJ1-4|TRBV29-1|-
CSVEAPGQGLEKLFF
TGCAGCGTTGAAGCCCCGGGACAGGGGTTGGAAAAACTGTTTTTT
>-|TRBJ2-2|TRBV7-2|-
CASSRERSGELFF
TGTGCCAGCAGCCGAGAGCGGAGCGGGGAGCTGTTTTTT
>-|TRBJ2-7|TRBV7-2|-
CASSLVGAYEQYF
TGTGCCAGCAGCTTAGTCGGGGCCTACGAGCAGTACTTC
>-|TRBJ1-4|TRBV5-1|-
CASKQGSNEKLFF
TGCGCCAGCAAGCAGGGATCTAATGAAAAACTGTTTTTT
>-|TRBJ2-3|TRBV7-8|-
CASRKGTGGTDTQYF
TGTGCCAGCAGGAAGGGGACGGGCGGCACAGATACGCAGTATTTT
>-|TRBJ2-7|TRBV7-2|few
CASSSGEAPYEQYF
TGTGCCAGCAGCTCCGGGGAGGCGCCCTACGAGCAGTACTTC
>TRBD2|TRBJ2-1|TRBV20-1|-
CSAGGLAGDGEQFF
TGCAGTGCGGGTGGACTAGCGGGAGACGGTGAGCAGTTCTTC
>-|TRBJ2-1|TRBV11-2|-
CASSLDLLASSSDEQFF
TGTGCCAGCAGCTTAGATCTTTTGGCCAGCTCCTCGGATGAGCAGTTCTTC
>-|TRBJ1-4|TRBV21-1|-
CASSKEGGWEKLFF
TGTGCCAGCAGCAAAGAGGGGGGTTGGGAAAAACTGTTTTTT
>-|TRBJ2-3|TRBV12-3/TRBV12-4|few
CASSLEGPIDTQYF
TGTGCCAGCAGTTTGGAGGGCCCCATAGATACGCAGTATTTT
>TRBD1|TRBJ2-7|TRBV6-5|-
CASSSPGTGDEQYF
TGTGCCAGCAGTTCTCCGGGGACAGGGGACGAGCAGTACTTC
>-|TRBJ2-3|TRBV20-1|few
CSARGPDGSTDTQYF
TGCAGTGCTAGAGGGCCAGACGGAAGCACAGATACGCAGTATTTT
>-|TRBJ2-1|TRBV4-3|-
CASSQRGDWSSYNEQFF
TGCGCCAGCAGCCAACGGGGAGACTGGAGCTCCTACAATGAGCAGTTCTTC
>TRBD1|TRBJ1-2|TRBV6-5|-
CASSYYVTGGSGYTF
TGTGCCAGCAGTTACTATGTAACAGGGGGCTCTGGCTACACCTTC
>-|TRBJ1-2|TRBV20-1|few
CSAAGGQFPLVAEGYTF
TGCAGTGCTGCGGGTGGACAGTTTCCCCTTGTGGCAGAAGGCTACACCTTC
>-|TRBJ1-5|TRBV6-2/TRBV6-3|few
CASSYVAVGQPQHF
TGTGCCAGCAGTTACGTGGCAGTTGGTCAGCCCCAGCATTTT
>-|TRBJ2-7|TRBV14|-
CASSQDPLLSKPPYEQYF
TGTGCCAGCAGCCAAGACCCGTTACTTTCCAAGCCCCCATACGAGCAGTACTTC
>-|TRBJ2-1|TRBV24-1|-
CATSDSWVNEQFF
TGTGCCACCAGTGATTCGTGGGTCAATGAGCAGTTCTTC
>TRBD2|TRBJ2-1|TRBV28|few
CASSFGGLIGPEQFF
TGTGCCAGCAGTTTCGGGGGGTTAATCGGTCCTGAGCAGTTCTTC
>TRBD2|TRBJ2-1|TRBV7-6|few
CASSRSGISNEQFF
TGTGCCAGCAGCCGTAGCGGGATTAGCAATGAGCAGTTCTTC
>TRBD2|TRBJ2-1|TRBV9|few
CASSVKETLADHYNEQFF
TGTGCCAGCAGCGTAAAGGAAACTCTAGCGGACCACTACAATGAGCAGTTCTTC
>-|TRBJ2-5|TRBV10-2|-
CASSDGKLETQYF
TGCGCCAGCAGTGATGGGAAACTAGAGACCCAGTACTTC
>-|TRBJ2-2|TRBV12-3/TRBV12-4|-
CASSPTDTNTGELFF
TGTGCCAGCAGCCCCACAGACACCAACACCGGGGAGCTGTTTTTT
>-|TRBJ2-2|TRBV29-1|-
CSVATVSGELFF
TGCAGCGTGGCTACAGTGTCCGGGGAGCTGTTTTTT
>-|TRBJ1-1|TRBV5-1|-
CASSPLTTNAEAFF
TGCGCCAGCAGCCCCCTTACAACGAACGCTGAAGCTTTCTTT
>-|TRBJ2-1|TRBV18|-
CASSPPGSGDEQFF
TGTGCCAGCTCACCACCCGGGAGTGGTGATGAGCAGTTCTTC
>TRBD2|TRBJ2-1|TRBV29-1|-
CSVEASSGRVYNEQFF
TGCAGCGTTGAAGCTTCTAGCGGGAGGGTTTACAATGAGCAGTTCTTC
>TRBD2|TRBJ2-1|TRBV20-1|few
CSARDSGLVANNEQFF
TGCAGTGCTAGAGATTCAGGACTAGTTGCCAACAATGAGCAGTTCTTC
>-|TRBJ2-7|TRBV20-1|-
CSARKSRAYSYEQYF
TGCAGTGCTAGAAAATCGCGGGCCTACTCCTACGAGCAGTACTTC